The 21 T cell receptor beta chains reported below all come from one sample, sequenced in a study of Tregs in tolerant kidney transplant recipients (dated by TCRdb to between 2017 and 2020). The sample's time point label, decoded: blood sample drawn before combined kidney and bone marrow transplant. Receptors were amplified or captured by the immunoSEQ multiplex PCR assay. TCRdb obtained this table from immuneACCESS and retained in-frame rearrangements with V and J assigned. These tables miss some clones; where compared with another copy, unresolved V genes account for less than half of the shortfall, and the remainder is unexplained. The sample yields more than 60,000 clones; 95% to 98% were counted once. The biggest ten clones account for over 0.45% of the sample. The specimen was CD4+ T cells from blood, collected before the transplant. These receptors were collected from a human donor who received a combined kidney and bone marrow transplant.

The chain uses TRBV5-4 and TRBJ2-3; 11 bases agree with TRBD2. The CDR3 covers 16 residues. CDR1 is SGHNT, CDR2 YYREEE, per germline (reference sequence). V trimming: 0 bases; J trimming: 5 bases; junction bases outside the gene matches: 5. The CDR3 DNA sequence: TGTGCCAGCAGCTTGGGGCTAGCGGGAGGTCTAGATACGCAGTATTTT. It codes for CASSLGLAGGLDTQYF.

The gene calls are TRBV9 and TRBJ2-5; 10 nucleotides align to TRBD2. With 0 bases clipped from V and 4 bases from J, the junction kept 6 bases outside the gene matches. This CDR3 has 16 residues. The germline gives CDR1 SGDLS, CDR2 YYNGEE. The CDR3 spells CASSVASGGARETQYF. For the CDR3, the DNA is TGTGCCAGCAGCGTAGCGAGCGGGGGGGCCCGAGAGACCCAGTACTTC.

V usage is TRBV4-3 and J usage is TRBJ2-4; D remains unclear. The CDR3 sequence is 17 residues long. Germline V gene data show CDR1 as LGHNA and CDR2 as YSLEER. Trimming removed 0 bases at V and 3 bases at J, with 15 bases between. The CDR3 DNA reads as TGCGCCAGCAGCCAAGATAGTCGAGGCCAAGGCAAAAACATTCAGTACTTC. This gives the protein CASSQDSRGQGKNIQYF.

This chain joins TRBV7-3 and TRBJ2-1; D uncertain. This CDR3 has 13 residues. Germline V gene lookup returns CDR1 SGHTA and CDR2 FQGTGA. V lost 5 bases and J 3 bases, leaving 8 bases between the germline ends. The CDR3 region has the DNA TGTGCCAGCAGCCGAGGAGTCTACAATGAGCAGTTCTTC. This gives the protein CASSRGVYNEQFF.

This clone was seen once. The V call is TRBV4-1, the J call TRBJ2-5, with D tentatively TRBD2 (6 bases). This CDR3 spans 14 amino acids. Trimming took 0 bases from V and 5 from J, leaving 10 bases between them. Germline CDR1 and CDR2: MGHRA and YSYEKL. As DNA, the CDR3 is TGCGCCAGCAGCCAAGATACTAGCACTGAGACCCAGTACTTC. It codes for CASSQDTSTETQYF.

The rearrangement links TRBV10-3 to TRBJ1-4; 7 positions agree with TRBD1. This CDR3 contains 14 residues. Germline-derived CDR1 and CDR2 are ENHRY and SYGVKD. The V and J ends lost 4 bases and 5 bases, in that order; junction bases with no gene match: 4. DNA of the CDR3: TGTGCCATCAGTGGAACAGGGGTAAATGAAAAACTGTTTTTT. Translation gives CAISGTGVNEKLFF.

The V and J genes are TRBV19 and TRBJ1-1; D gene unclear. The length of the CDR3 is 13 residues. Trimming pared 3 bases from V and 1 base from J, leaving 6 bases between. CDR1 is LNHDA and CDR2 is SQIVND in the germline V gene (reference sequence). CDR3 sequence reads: CASSITPNTEAFF. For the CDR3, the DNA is TGTGCCAGTAGTATTACACCGAACACTGAAGCTTTCTTT.

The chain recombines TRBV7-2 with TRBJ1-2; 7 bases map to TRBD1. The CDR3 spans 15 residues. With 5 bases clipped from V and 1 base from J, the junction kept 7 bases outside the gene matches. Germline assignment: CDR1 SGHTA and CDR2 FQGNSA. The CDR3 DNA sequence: TGTGCCAGCAGCCCTGACAGGGCAGATAACTATGGCTACACCTTC. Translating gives CASSPDRADNYGYTF.

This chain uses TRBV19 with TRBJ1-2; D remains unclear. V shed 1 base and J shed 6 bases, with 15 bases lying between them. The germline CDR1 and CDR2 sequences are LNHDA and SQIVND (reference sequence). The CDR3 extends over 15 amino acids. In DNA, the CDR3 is TGTGCCAGTAGTATAGGCCTAACTATAACCCATGGCTACACCTTC. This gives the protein CASSIGLTITHGYTF. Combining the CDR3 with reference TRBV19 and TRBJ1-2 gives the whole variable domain DGGITQSPKYLFRKEGQNVTLSCEQNLNHDAMYWYRQDPGQGLRLIYYSQIVNDFQKGDIAEGYSVSREKKESFPLTVTSAQKNPTAFYLCASSIGLTITHGYTFGSGTRLTVV.

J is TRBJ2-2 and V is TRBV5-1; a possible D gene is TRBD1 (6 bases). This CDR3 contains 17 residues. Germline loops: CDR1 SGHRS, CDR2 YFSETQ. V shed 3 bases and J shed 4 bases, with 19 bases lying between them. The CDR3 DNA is TGCGCCAGCAGCTACGATAACAGGGTAATAGGCACCGGGGAGCTGTTTTTT. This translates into CASSYDNRVIGTGELFF.

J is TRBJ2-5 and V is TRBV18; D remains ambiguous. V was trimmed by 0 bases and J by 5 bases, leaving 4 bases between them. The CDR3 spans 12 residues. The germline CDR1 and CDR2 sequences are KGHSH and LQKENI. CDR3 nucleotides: TGTGCCAGCTCACCACCAGCGGAGACCCAGTACTTC. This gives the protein CASSPPAETQYF.

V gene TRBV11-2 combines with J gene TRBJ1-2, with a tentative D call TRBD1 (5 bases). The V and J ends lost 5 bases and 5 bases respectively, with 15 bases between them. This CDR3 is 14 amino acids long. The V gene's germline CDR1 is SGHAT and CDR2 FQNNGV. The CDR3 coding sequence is TGTGCCAGCAGCCGTTCGGGGGTAGGATATGGCTACACCTTC. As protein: CASSRSGVGYGYTF.

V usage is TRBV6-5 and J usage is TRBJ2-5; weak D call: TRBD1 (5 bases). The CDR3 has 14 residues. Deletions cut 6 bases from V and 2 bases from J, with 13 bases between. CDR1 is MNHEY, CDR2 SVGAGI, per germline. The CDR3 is CASRWGANQETQYF. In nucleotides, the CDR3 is TGTGCCAGCAGGTGGGGCGCGAATCAAGAGACCCAGTACTTC.

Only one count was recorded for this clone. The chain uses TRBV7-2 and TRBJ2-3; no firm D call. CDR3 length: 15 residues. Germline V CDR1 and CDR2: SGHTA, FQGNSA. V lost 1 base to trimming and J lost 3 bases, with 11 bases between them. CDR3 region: CASSLGHPMTDTQYF. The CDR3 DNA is TGTGCCAGCAGCTTAGGACACCCTATGACAGATACGCAGTATTTT.

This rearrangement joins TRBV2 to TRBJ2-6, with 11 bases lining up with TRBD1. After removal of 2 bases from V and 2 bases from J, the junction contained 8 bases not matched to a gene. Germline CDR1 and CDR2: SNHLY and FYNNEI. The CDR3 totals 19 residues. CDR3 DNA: TGTGCCAGCAGTGAAATGTCCGGACAGGGGGCTGCTGGGGCCAACGTCCTGACTTTC. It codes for CASSEMSGQGAAGANVLTF.

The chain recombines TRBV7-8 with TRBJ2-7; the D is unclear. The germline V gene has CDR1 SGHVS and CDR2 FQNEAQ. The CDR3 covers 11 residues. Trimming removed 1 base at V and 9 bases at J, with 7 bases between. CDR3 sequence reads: CASSLGRRQYF. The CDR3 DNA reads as TGTGCCAGCAGCTTAGGTAGAAGGCAGTACTTC.

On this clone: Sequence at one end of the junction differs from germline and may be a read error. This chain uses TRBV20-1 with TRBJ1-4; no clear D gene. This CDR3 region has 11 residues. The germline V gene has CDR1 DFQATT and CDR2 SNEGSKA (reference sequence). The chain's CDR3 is CSASTSEKLFF. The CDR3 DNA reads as TGCAGTGCTAGTACTAGTGAAAAACTGTTTTTT.

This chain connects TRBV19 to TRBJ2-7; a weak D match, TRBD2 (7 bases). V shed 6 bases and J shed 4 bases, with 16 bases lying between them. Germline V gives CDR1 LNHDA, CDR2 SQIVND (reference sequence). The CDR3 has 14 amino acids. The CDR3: CASSTPGGLYEQYF. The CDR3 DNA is TGTGCCAGTAGCACCCCCGGGGGGCTGTACGAGCAGTACTTC.

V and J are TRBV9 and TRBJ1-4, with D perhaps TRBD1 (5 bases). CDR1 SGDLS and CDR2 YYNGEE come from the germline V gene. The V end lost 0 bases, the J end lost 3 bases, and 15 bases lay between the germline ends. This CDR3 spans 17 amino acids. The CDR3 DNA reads TGTGCCAGCAGCGTAGCTGCGGGGCGCAGCTCTAATGAAAAACTGTTTTTT. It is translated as CASSVAAGRSSNEKLFF.

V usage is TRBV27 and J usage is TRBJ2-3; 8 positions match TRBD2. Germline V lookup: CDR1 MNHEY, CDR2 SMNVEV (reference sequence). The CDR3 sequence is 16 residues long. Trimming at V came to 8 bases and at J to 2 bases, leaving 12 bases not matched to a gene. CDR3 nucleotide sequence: TGTGCCAGCGGATTCCCGCGGGGGGCCTTCACAGATACGCAGTATTTT. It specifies CASGFPRGAFTDTQYF.

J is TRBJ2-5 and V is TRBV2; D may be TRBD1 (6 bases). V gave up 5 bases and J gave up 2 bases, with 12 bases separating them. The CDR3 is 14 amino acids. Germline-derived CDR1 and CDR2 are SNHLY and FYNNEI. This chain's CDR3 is CASSPGTPQETQYF. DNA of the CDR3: TGTGCCAGCAGTCCCGGGACACCACAAGAGACCCAGTACTTC.